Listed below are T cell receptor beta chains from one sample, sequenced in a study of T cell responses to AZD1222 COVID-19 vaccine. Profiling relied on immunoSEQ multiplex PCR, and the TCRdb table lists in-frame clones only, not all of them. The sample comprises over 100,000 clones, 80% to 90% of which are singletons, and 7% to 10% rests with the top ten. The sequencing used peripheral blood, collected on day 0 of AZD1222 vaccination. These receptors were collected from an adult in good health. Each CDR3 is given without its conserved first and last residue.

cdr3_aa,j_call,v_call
ASSDRQHGYT,TRBJ1-2,TRBV27
ASSQAPTGDLNYGYT,TRBJ1-2,TRBV4-3
ASNAGGRYGYT,TRBJ1-2,TRBV6-5
ASSLGSRLTDTQY,TRBJ2-3,TRBV7-7
ASSPEISNTEAF,TRBJ1-1,TRBV18
ASRSPGARTEAF,TRBJ1-1,TRBV27
ASSLGVGNQPQH,TRBJ1-5,TRBV5-4
ASNPTGRDNSPLH,TRBJ1-6,TRBV6-5
ASSLERFGINQPQH,TRBJ1-5,TRBV7-9
ASSTRGDGGLAGGEQY,TRBJ2-7,TRBV27
ASRLTGANTGELF,TRBJ2-2,TRBV5-4
ASSHQREPYEQY,TRBJ2-7,TRBV4-2
ASSLGQMNTEAF,TRBJ1-1,TRBV5-4
ASSLERSSYNEQF,TRBJ2-1,TRBV11-2
ASSESGTSYEQY,TRBJ2-7,TRBV6-1
SGDRESSYNSPLH,TRBJ1-6,TRBV29-1
ASSAGQGPMYEQY,TRBJ2-7,TRBV25-1
ASSEVPQGKGNSPLH,TRBJ1-6,TRBV6-1
ASSQARDYGYT,TRBJ1-2,TRBV18
ASSPSQSVNTEAF,TRBJ1-1,TRBV18
ASNTPGYEQY,TRBJ2-7,TRBV11-2
ASSKQGSTEAF,TRBJ1-1,TRBV12-3/TRBV12-4
ASSLLGNTGELF,TRBJ2-2,TRBV5-4